One sample yielded the 9 T cell receptor beta chains listed below, sequenced in a study of blood T cell repertoires in COVID-19. Sequencing used immunoSEQ multiplex PCR; TCRdb keeps in-frame clones, though not all of them. Of roughly 150,000 clones listed, 80% to 90% were seen once; the top ten hold more than 7.5%. The sequenced material came from peripheral blood. The receptors were gathered from a woman aged 55 to 70 with COVID-19, enrolled during active disease.

The chain combines TRBV19 with TRBJ1-6; 7 bases match TRBD1. The CDR3 contains 14 residues. In germline, CDR1 is LNHDA, CDR2 SQIVND (reference sequence). The V segment lost 5 bases and the J segment 9 bases; nucleotides outside the gene matches: 7. Here the CDR3 reads CASSRGQRTSPLHF. CDR3 sequence (DNA): TGTGCCAGTAGTCGGGGACAGCGGACTTCACCCCTCCACTTT.

J is TRBJ2-7 and V is TRBV3-1 (or the pseudogene TRBV3-2); perhaps TRBD1 as D (7 bases). V was clipped by 6 bases and J by 0 bases, with 15 bases between them. The germline gives CDR1 LGHDT, CDR2 YNNKEL (reference sequence). The CDR3 sequence is 15 residues long. CDR3 sequence reads: CASSRRGTVSYEQYF. Here the CDR3 DNA reads TGTGCCAGCAGTAGACGCGGGACAGTCTCCTACGAGCAGTACTTC.

The chain combines TRBV6-5 with TRBJ1-5, with 9 bases fitting TRBD1. The V and J ends lost 6 bases and 7 bases, in that order; junction bases with no gene match: 10. Germline lookup yields CDR1 MNHEY and CDR2 SVGAGI. The CDR3 is 15 amino acids. The CDR3 DNA reads as TGTGCCAGCAGAAAGGGACAGGGTGAGGGACAGCCCCAGCATTTT. It specifies CASRKGQGEGQPQHF.

The gene calls are TRBV19 and TRBJ1-5, with TRBD1 matching over 10 bases. The CDR3 has 15 residues. Trimming removed 3 bases from V and 9 bases from J; junction bases left unmatched: 8. In germline, CDR1 is LNHDA, CDR2 SQIVND (reference sequence). This CDR3 reads CASSIPGTGERPQHF. In DNA form, the CDR3 reads TGTGCCAGTAGTATTCCCGGGACAGGGGAGCGGCCCCAGCATTTT.

V is TRBV10-1 and J is TRBJ1-1; D gene uncertain. This CDR3 has 13 amino acids. V was cut by 5 bases and J by 6 bases, with 13 bases left in between. Germline-derived CDR1 and CDR2 are WNHNN and SYGVQD (reference sequence). The CDR3 region is CASSSTRVAEAFF. CDR3 DNA: TGCGCCAGCAGTTCGACGAGGGTGGCTGAAGCTTTCTTT.

The V call is TRBV10-3, the J call TRBJ1-1; 8 positions match TRBD1. Losses at the gene ends were 2 bases for V and 0 bases for J; bases not matched to a gene: 5. The CDR3 is made up of 16 amino acids. Germline V gene data show CDR1 as ENHRY and CDR2 as SYGVKD. CDR3 coding DNA: TGTGCCATCAGTGAGGGACAGGGAGGTTTGAACACTGAAGCTTTCTTT. It codes for CAISEGQGGLNTEAFF.

In regard to this clone: One end of the junction does not line up with germline, which may come from a read error. The chain is built from TRBV3-1 (or the pseudogene TRBV3-2) and TRBJ1-2; D is possibly TRBD1 (6 bases). The CDR3 covers 12 residues. CDR1 is LGHDT and CDR2 is YNNKEL in the germline V gene (reference sequence). As DNA, the CDR3 is TGTGCCACCAGCGAATACAGGGTTGGCTACACCTTC. Protein product: CATSEYRVGYTF.

This clone was counted only a few times. V and J are TRBV19 and TRBJ1-1, with TRBD1 identical over 8 bases. This CDR3 spans 11 amino acids. V was pared by 4 bases and J by 8 bases, with 0 bases of the junction left unmatched. The germline CDR1 and CDR2 sequences are LNHDA and SQIVND (reference sequence). This chain's CDR3 is CASSRDREAFF. The CDR3 region has the DNA TGTGCCAGTAGTAGGGACAGGGAAGCTTTCTTT.

The V gene is TRBV2, the J gene TRBJ1-5; 8 positions agree with TRBD1. The CDR3 covers 15 residues. Per germline, CDR1 SNHLY and CDR2 FYNNEI. J gave up 2 bases and V 5 bases, and 5 bases lay outside the gene matches. The CDR3 DNA follows: TGTGCCAGCAGTTCCGGGACAGGTCGCAATCAGCCCCAGCATTTT. It is translated as CASSSGTGRNQPQHF.